The 20 T cell receptor beta chains reported below all come from one sample, sequenced in a study of CD8+CD57+ T cells in acquired aplastic anemia. Using genomic DNA as the template, TCR beta VDJ and CDR3 profiling was carried out. Each CDR3 protein gets one entry after TCRdb re-called the reads with MiXCR. The sample lists more than 150,000 distinct CDR3 sequences; 35% to 50% were seen once. Specimen: sorted CD4+, CD8+, or CD8+CD57+ T cells (not recorded which) from PBMCs. These receptors came from a human donor in good health.

This chain uses TRBV10-3 with TRBJ2-5; no clear D gene. Per the germline V gene, CDR1 is ENHRY and CDR2 is SYGVKD. The germline V and J ends were trimmed by 5 bases and 0 bases, with 7 bases remaining between them. The length of the CDR3 is 13 residues. The CDR3 spells CAISQEYQETQYF. CDR3 coding DNA: TGTGCCATCAGTCAAGAGTACCAAGAGACCCAGTACTTC.

Worth noting for this clonotype: This clone may be a read error of a much larger clone one base away. This chain connects TRBV12-3 or TRBV12-4 to TRBJ1-2, with TRBD1 identical over 11 bases. Trimming cost V 4 bases and J 8 bases; bases outside gene matches: 3. The CDR3 is 13 residues long. The CDR3 here is CASSSGQGEGYTF. CDR3 DNA sequence: TGTGCCAGCAGTTCGGGACAGGGGGAAGGCTACACCTTC.

This clonotype was detected many times. V and J are TRBV5-1 and TRBJ2-7, with D hard to call. The CDR3 is made up of 12 amino acids. Germline assignment: CDR1 SGHRS and CDR2 YFSETQ. The ends were cut back, 5 bases at V and 2 bases at J, with 8 bases in the middle. This CDR3 is CASRGVTYEQYF. Written as DNA, the CDR3 is TGCGCCAGCAGAGGAGTTACCTACGAGCAGTACTTC.

CDR3 region: CASSLGTGLHNSPLHF. In DNA form, the CDR3 reads TGTGCCAGCAGCTTAGGGACAGGCTTACATAATTCACCCCTCCACTTT. This chain links TRBV7-9 with TRBJ1-6, with 7 bases fitting TRBD1. V was pared by 1 base and J by 5 bases, with 5 bases of the junction left unmatched. CDR1 and CDR2 from the germline V gene are SEHNR and FQNEAQ (reference sequence). The CDR3 length is 16 residues.

This chain uses TRBV2 with TRBJ2-5; 8 positions agree with TRBD1. V lost 3 bases, J lost 5 bases, and 5 bases stayed unmatched. The CDR3 extends over 14 amino acids. Germline CDR1 and CDR2: SNHLY and FYNNEI. The CDR3: CASSDSRTGETQYF. In DNA, the CDR3 is TGTGCCAGCAGTGACTCGCGGACAGGGGAGACCCAGTACTTC.

The chain recombines TRBV19 with TRBJ2-5; 9 bases fit TRBD1. Losses at the gene ends were 7 bases for V and 4 bases for J; bases not matched to a gene: 10. Per the germline V gene, CDR1 is LNHDA and CDR2 is SQIVND (reference sequence). CDR3 size: 15 residues. CDR3 coding DNA: TGTGCCAGTACCCCGGGACAGGGACGGGGAGAGACCCAGTACTTC. Amino acids: CASTPGQGRGETQYF.

The chain couples TRBV9 to TRBJ1-4; TRBD1 agrees at 10 bases. Germline lookup yields CDR1 SGDLS and CDR2 YYNGEE. With V trimmed by 3 bases and J by 7 bases, 6 bases remained unmatched. The CDR3 is made up of 15 amino acids. The CDR3 nucleotides are TGTGCCAGCAGCGATGGGACAGGGGCGATTGAAAAACTGTTTTTT. Translation: CASSDGTGAIEKLFF.

The CDR3 loop is CAWSSTGADYGYTF. Written as DNA, the CDR3 is TGTGCCTGGAGTTCGACAGGGGCGGACTATGGCTACACCTTC. The chain carries TRBV30 and TRBJ1-2; 8 bases line up with TRBD1. The CDR3 has 14 amino acids. The germline CDR1 and CDR2 sequences are GTSNPN and SVGIG (reference sequence). V lost 2 bases, J lost 3 bases, and 5 bases stayed unmatched.

The chain is built from TRBV10-3 and TRBJ2-4; D is ambiguous. The V gene's germline CDR1 is ENHRY and CDR2 SYGVKD. The CDR3 consists of 14 residues. Trimming removed 5 bases from V and 0 bases from J, with 8 bases in between. The CDR3 nucleotides are TGTGCCATCAGTACCGGGCTAGCCAAAAACATTCAGTACTTC. Translation: CAISTGLAKNIQYF.

This clonotype was seen once. The V gene is TRBV20-1, the J gene TRBJ2-7; D perhaps matches TRBD2 (5 bases). The V gene lost 3 bases and the J gene lost 3 bases, with 9 bases spanning the gap. Germline values: CDR1 DFQATT, CDR2 SNEGSKA (reference sequence). The CDR3 contains 12 residues. The chain's CDR3 is CSASLRDYEQYF. The CDR3 DNA follows: TGCAGTGCTAGTCTCCGGGACTACGAGCAGTACTTC.

This clonotype has at least ten counts. The chain employs TRBV7-2 and TRBJ2-7; 10 nucleotides match TRBD2. Germline V CDR1 and CDR2: SGHTA, FQGNSA. Losses at the gene ends were 4 bases for V and 3 bases for J; bases not matched to a gene: 3. CDR3 length: 14 residues. Here the CDR3 DNA reads TGTGCCAGCAGCTATACTAGCGGGGTCTACGAGCAGTACTTC. Translating it yields CASSYTSGVYEQYF.

In its sample, this clonotype was seen a few times. Here the CDR3 DNA reads TGTGCCAGCAGTGAAGAGAATTCACCCCTCCACTTT. The encoded protein is CASSEENSPLHF. This sequence joins TRBV25-1 and TRBJ1-6; D uncertain. This CDR3 region has 12 residues. The ends were cut back, 2 bases at V and 7 bases at J, with 3 bases in the middle. Germline CDR1 reads MGHDK; CDR2 reads SYGVNS.

This clonotype turned up a few times. J is TRBJ2-3 and V is TRBV5-1, with a tentative D call TRBD1 (6 bases). The germline CDR1 and CDR2 sequences are SGHRS and YFSETQ. V was trimmed by 1 base and J by 6 bases, leaving 18 bases between them. The length of the CDR3 is 16 residues. The CDR3 here is CASSLPRGGRGDTQYF. CDR3 coding DNA: TGCGCCAGCAGCTTGCCCAGGGGTGGAAGGGGCGATACGCAGTATTTT.

In DNA, the CDR3 is TGTGCCAGCAGCTCAAAGGGGGGAGGGGGTTCTGCAGATACGCAGTATTTT. Translated: CASSSKGGGGSADTQYF. The J gene is TRBJ2-3, the V gene TRBV5-4; D perhaps matches TRBD2 (7 bases). Germline CDR1 and CDR2: SGHNT and YYREEE (reference sequence). The V end was cut by 3 bases, the J end by 4 bases, with 21 bases between. The CDR3 loop spans 17 amino acids.

The sample holds many counts of this clonotype. This chain joins TRBV6-1 and TRBJ1-6, with 10 bases that match TRBD1. CDR1 and CDR2 from the germline V gene are MNHNS and SASEGT. The length of the CDR3 is 14 residues. V dropped 7 bases and J dropped 9; count of bases not matched to a gene: 6. The CDR3 DNA follows: TGTGCCAGCATCAGACAGGGGGCGGCTTCACCCCTCCACTTT. It yields the protein CASIRQGAASPLHF.

There are many counts of this clonotype. V and J are TRBV20-1 and TRBJ1-2; no firm D call. The CDR3 has 12 amino acids. Germline lookup yields CDR1 DFQATT and CDR2 SNEGSKA (reference sequence). V was clipped by 5 bases and J by 1 base, with 8 bases between them. CDR3 nucleotide sequence: TGCAGTGCTGCCCCGAGTAACTATGGCTACACCTTC. It yields the protein CSAAPSNYGYTF.

The V gene is TRBV10-2, the J gene TRBJ2-2; the D is unclear. Germline V gives CDR1 WSHSY, CDR2 SAAADI. Trimming pared 6 bases from V and 5 bases from J, leaving 4 bases between. The CDR3 has 11 residues. The CDR3 coding sequence is TGCGCCAGCAGGGAAACCGGGGAGCTGTTTTTT. It translates to CASRETGELFF.

This clonotype appeared many times. This chain links TRBV20-1 with TRBJ1-5; 7 nucleotides align to TRBD1. This CDR3 spans 14 amino acids. V gave up 6 bases and J gave up 1 base; unmatched junction bases: 6. Germline CDR1 DFQATT, CDR2 SNEGSKA (reference sequence). CDR3 loop: CSARDRASNQPQHF. The CDR3 bases are TGCAGTGCGCGAGACAGGGCGAGCAATCAGCCCCAGCATTTT.

Notes on this clonotype: It may be a read error: a sequence one base away is much more abundant. This likely comes from a read error, as the CDR3 has no conserved phenylalanine or tryptophan at its end. This rearrangement joins TRBV5-1 to TRBJ2-7; 13 bases line up with TRBD2. The J segment lost 1 base and the V segment lost 4 bases, leaving 2 bases of the junction unmatched. The CDR3 sequence is 15 residues long. Germline CDR1 is SGHRS and CDR2 is YFSETQ. CDR3 DNA: TGCGCCAGCAGCACGGGACTAGCGGGATCCTACGAGCAGTACCTC. Amino acid sequence: CASSTGLAGSYEQYL.

This clonotype has at least ten counts. This sequence joins TRBV3-1 and TRBJ2-3, with D hard to call. V lost 1 base to trimming and J lost 4 bases, with 3 bases between them. The CDR3 has 12 amino acids. Germline V gene lookup returns CDR1 LGHDT and CDR2 YNNKEL (reference sequence). Written as DNA, the CDR3 is TGTGCCAGCAGCCAAGTCGCAGATACGCAGTATTTT. It translates to CASSQVADTQYF.